This T cell receptor (beta chain) was sequenced in a study of beta chain features in type 1 diabetes. As for this clone: Its antigen is unknown.

CD4+ naive, central memory, regulatory and stem cell-like memory subsets were isolated by sorting on CD45RO/CCR7/CD25/CD127/CD95/CD27. The sequenced template was cDNA made from the entire isolated RNA. TCRdb's table, derived via immunoSEQ multiplex PCR, lists solely in-frame clones and lacks some. The sample consists of some 220,000 clones, 11% of them appearing once. CDR1 SEHNR and CDR2 FQNEAQ come from the germline V gene (reference sequence). V lost 0 bases and J 5 bases, leaving 8 bases between the germline ends. The CDR3 contains 13 residues. Study-level results: Type 1 diabetes patients had moderately but significantly shorter TCRB CDR3s in all four CD4+ subsets. TCRB rearrangement may or may not be influenced by HLA type; here this remained unresolved.

Sequencing was performed on central memory CD4+ T cells from blood. This sequence joins TRBV7-9 and TRBJ2-7, with D possibly matching TRBD1 (6 bases). The source of this sequence is a man aged 18 to 30 in good health. This CDR3 reads CASSLAQGNEQYF. CDR3 nucleotides: TGTGCCAGCAGCTTAGCCCAGGGGAACGAGCAGTACTTC.